This T cell receptor beta chain was sequenced in a study of PD-L1 blockade in urothelial cancer. Overall study: Specimens of blood held a median count of roughly 150,000 T cells.

Time point of the sample: peripheral blood 6 weeks after treatment start. The study enrolled patients with locally advanced or metastatic urothelial carcinoma. Libraries were prepared by immunoSEQ multiplex PCR; TCRdb keeps only in-frame clonotypes and omits some of them. The sample includes around 110,000 clones, 75% to 95% of them seen just once. The length of the CDR3 is 16 residues. Germline assignment: CDR1 SGHVS and CDR2 FQNEAQ. Trimming removed 4 bases at V and 0 bases at J, with 12 bases between. J is TRBJ2-2 and V is TRBV7-8; D possibly corresponds to TRBD2 (6 bases). This TCR derives from a man aged 55-75 years with urothelial cancer. The sample consisted of PBMCs, taken around atezolizumab (anti-PD-L1) treatment. CDR3 DNA sequence: TGTGCCAGCAGCTACCCGGGACTCTCGAACACCGGGGAGCTGTTTTTT. Its translation: CASSYPGLSNTGELFF.